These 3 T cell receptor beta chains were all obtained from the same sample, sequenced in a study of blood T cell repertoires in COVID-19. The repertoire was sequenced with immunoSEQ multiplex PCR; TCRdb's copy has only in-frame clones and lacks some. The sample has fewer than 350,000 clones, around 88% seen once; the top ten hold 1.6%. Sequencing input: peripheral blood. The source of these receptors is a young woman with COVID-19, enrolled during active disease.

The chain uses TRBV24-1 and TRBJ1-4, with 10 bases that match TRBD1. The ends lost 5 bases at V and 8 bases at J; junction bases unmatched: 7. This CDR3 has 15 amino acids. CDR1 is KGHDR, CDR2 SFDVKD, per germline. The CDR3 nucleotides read TGTGCCACCAGTGCTGGACAGGGGGGAACGGAAAAACTGTTTTTT. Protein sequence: CATSAGQGGTEKLFF.

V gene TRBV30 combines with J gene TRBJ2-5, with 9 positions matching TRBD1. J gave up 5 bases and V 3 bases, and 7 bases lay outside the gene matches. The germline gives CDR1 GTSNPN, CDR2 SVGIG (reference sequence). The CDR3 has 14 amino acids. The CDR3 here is CAWRIQGASETQYF. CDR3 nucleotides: TGTGCCTGGAGGATACAGGGGGCGTCGGAGACCCAGTACTTC.

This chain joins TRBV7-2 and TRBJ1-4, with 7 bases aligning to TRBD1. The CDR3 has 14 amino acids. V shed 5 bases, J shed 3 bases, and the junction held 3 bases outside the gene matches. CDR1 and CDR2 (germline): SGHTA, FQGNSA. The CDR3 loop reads CASSPGQANEKLFF. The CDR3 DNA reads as TGTGCCAGCAGCCCCGGACAGGCTAATGAAAAACTGTTTTTT. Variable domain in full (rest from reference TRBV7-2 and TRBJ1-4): GAGVSQSPSNKVTEKGKDVELRCDPISGHTALYWYRQSLGQGLEFLIYFQGNSAPDKSGLPSDRFSAERTGGSVSTLTIQRTQQEDSAVYLCASSPGQANEKLFFGSGTQLSVL.